This TCR beta chain is from a study of T-cell memory formation after mild COVID-19 (dated by TCRdb to the early 2020s). For the wider study: Most TCR sequence clusters were specific to one of the two donors. In two donors, T-cell clones that expanded and contracted after mild COVID-19 were followed by sequencing TCRalpha and TCRbeta repertoires longitudinally. The cohort was made up of two young adult volunteers, one female and one male, who were previously healthy.

Ficoll-Paque density gradient centrifugation was used to isolate PBMCs. From V the trimming removes 5 bases and from J it removes 8 bases, while the gene matches leave 6 bases of the junction unaccounted for. The CDR3 has 14 amino acids, counting the end cysteine and phenylalanine. The kept DNA is CDR3 alone, 42 bases in frame from the first base. What the authors observed across the whole study: The second-wave clones that peaked on day 37 were not confirmed to be SARS-CoV-2 specific. From day 15 to 85, contracting clones showed balanced CD4/CD8 phenotypes, whereas a second wave of clones that expanded from day 15 to 37 leaned towards CD4+. The detection of some responding clones in pre-infection memory suggests that pre-existing cross-reactive memory T cells joined the SARS-CoV-2 response. Only a couple of mild cases were covered in the study, and larger cohorts including severe cases with pre-infection samples were considered necessary. Contracting CD4+ clones were found mainly in CM and EM memory subsets, while CD8+ clones were enriched in EMRA.

Worth noting for this clonotype: The antigen it recognizes is unknown. The input lacks base qualities; no much larger clone sits a single base away.

TCRdb names Illumina NovaSeq 6000 as the instrument used. Using 5'RACE with constant-segment primers, TCRalpha and TCRbeta cDNA libraries were constructed, with sample barcodes and unique molecular identifiers added in the process. RNA was extracted from every sample with Trizol reagent. Libraries were amplified in two PCR steps, with a second sample barcode and Illumina TruSeq adapters added in the second step. The libraries were sequenced on an Illumina NovaSeq using 2 x 150 bp paired-end reads. In the original analysis: With migec v1.2.7, reads were demultiplexed and then collapsed into UMI-guided consensus sequences. Using mixcr v2.1.11, UMI consensuses were aligned to TRA and TRB V and J templates and then assembled into clonotypes. A clonotype was counted as expanded or contracted only if both edgeR and NoisET called the change significant, with noise models trained on biological replicates. edgeR calls used a false discovery rate-adjusted p below 0.01 and a log2 fold-change threshold of 1. As an exploratory analysis of dynamics, PCA with hierarchical clustering was applied to max-normalized trajectories of the 1000 most abundant clonotypes. Separately sequenced CD4+ and CD8+ repertoires were used to assign the CD4 or CD8 phenotype of responding clones. TCRdb trimmed public reads at Q25 via fastp, called clones via MiXCR and kept in-frame beta chains. Every CDR3 protein is listed once, alongside the most common genes and DNA of its rows. TCRdb's processing, not the authors' own work, is the source of the V and J calls. This sample gives some 300,000 distinct CDR3 sequences in total; approximately 22% of them show up just once. The ten largest clones capture roughly 21% of the sample.

Sequencing input: PBMCs or a T cell subset sorted from them (not recorded which). Recombination connected TRBV12-3 or TRBV12-4 to TRBJ1-6, with 7 bases aligning to TRBD1. The sequence came from a man younger than 30 who had mild COVID-19 (a few samples of this study predate the infection). The sample titles of this study are shuffled in the database, so cell type and time point are left out; the donor was told from shared clones. The DNA sequence reads TGTGCCAGCAGTCCGACAGGGTGGGATTCACCCCTCCACTTT. Its amino acids are CASSPTGWDSPLHF.